This TCR beta chain was captured by sequencing in a study of post-analysis software for immune sequencing data. Overall study: Multiple sclerosis in the patients followed relapsing-remitting, secondary progressive and progressive-relapsing courses. Broader study findings: TRBV5-6, TRBV5-1 and TRBV20-1 belonged to a set of roughly five TRBV segments that were more frequent in patients than controls. Those samples that were prepared in the same batch co-clustered strongly by F measure. Controls' normalized Chao1 diversity significantly exceeded that of multiple sclerosis patients.

Note on this clonotype: Its antigen is as yet unknown.

Germline lookup yields CDR1 LGHDT and CDR2 YNNKEL (reference sequence). The CDR3 extends over 14 amino acids. cDNA libraries for TCR beta contained unique molecular identifiers. Using its own MiXCR run on the PCR reads, TCRdb lists one record per CDR3 protein. In the table there are roughly 600,000 distinct CDR3 sequences, 44% of which are singletons. This TCR was recovered from a girl under 18 with multiple sclerosis. The sequencing input was blood. The chain uses TRBV3-1 and TRBJ2-1; possibly TRBD2 for D (6 bases). The end of the DNA fits TRBJ2-7 better, so the J call may be wrong. The CDR3 coding sequence is TGTGCCAGCAGCCAAGAGCTAGCGTACAATGAGCAGTACTTC. The encoded protein is CASSQELAYNEQYF.